This T cell receptor beta chain appears in the sequencing data of a study of T cells in severe cutaneous drug reactions. Across the study: Only probable or definite SJS/TEN or DRESS cases by RegiSCAR were enrolled. Whole-study results and caveats: A public TCRbeta CDR3 appeared in all seven CBZ-SJS/TEN blister samples, averaging roughly 13%.

The germline V gene has CDR1 SEHNR and CDR2 FQNEAQ (reference sequence). This CDR3 is 14 amino acids long. The donors had carbamazepine-induced Stevens-Johnson syndrome or toxic epidermal necrolysis. Roughly 5 Han Chinese and about six European CBZ-SJS/TEN patients gave blood repertoires. This clonotype is called medium-sized based on its frequency. Its specificity is not known. TCR subtype-specific primers in iRepertoire multiplex PCR prepared libraries for bulk and single-cell sequencing. Bulk TCR beta libraries: multiplex PCR with V-, D- and J-region primers. Each CDR3 protein gets one entry in TCRdb, which reprocessed the multiplex PCR reads and gives no DNA. The sample's table shows 1,500 or so distinct CDR3 sequences.

The specimen was PBMCs. The chain employs TRBV7-9 and TRBJ1-1. The TCR was taken from a human donor with Stevens-Johnson syndrome, a severe cutaneous drug reaction. The CDR3 here is CASSLVLGFTEAFF. Combining the CDR3 with reference TRBV7-9 and TRBJ1-1 gives the whole variable domain DTGVSQNPRHKITKRGQNVTFRCDPISEHNRLYWYRQTLGQGPEFLTYFQNEAQLEKSRLLSDRFSAERPKGSFSTLEIQRTEQGDSAMYLCASSLVLGFTEAFFGQGTRLTVV.